The 5 T cell receptor beta chains given below trace back to one sample, sequenced in a study of T cells in Graves' hyperthyroidism and ophthalmopathy. The CDR3 regions of TCR beta were amplified from RNA transcripts. Initially, a first-round RT-PCR of the TCR CDR3 employed the HTBI primer set. TCRdb re-derived calls from the multiplex PCR reads in MiXCR, one entry per CDR3 protein. The table includes approximately 410,000 distinct CDR3 sequences, about 14% detected once. Sample: blood. Every receptor here comes from a man aged 18-30 years with Graves' ophthalmopathy.

The chain recombines TRBV4-1 with TRBJ2-7; D is unresolved. Trimming removed 2 bases at V and 6 bases at J, with 14 bases between. Germline CDR1 reads MGHRA; CDR2 reads YSYEKL. The CDR3 has 14 amino acids. In DNA, the CDR3 is TGCGCCAGCAGCCAAACGGGCCTTGGAAGCGAGCAGTACTTC. Protein sequence: CASSQTGLGSEQYF.

This clonotype has more than one count but fewer than ten. This chain links TRBV10-3 with TRBJ1-1; a weak D match, TRBD1 (5 bases). The ends were cut back, 5 bases at V and 6 bases at J, with 10 bases in the middle. The CDR3 covers 12 residues. The germline CDR1 and CDR2 sequences are ENHRY and SYGVKD. The CDR3 sequence: CAISREGAEAFF. CDR3 sequence (DNA): TGTGCCATCAGTCGCGAAGGGGCTGAAGCTTTCTTT.

This clonotype was counted between two and nine times. The chain joins TRBV24-1 to TRBJ1-1, with a tentative D call TRBD1 (5 bases). The CDR3 covers 14 residues. In germline, CDR1 is KGHDR, CDR2 SFDVKD. Trimming took 3 bases from V and 4 from J, leaving 11 bases between them. The CDR3 coding sequence is TGTGCCACCAGTGATGGGACGGTGGGCACTGAAGCTTTCTTT. It translates to CATSDGTVGTEAFF.

This clonotype was seen many times. This chain joins TRBV7-2 and TRBJ2-7; D may be TRBD1 (5 bases). Germline loops: CDR1 SGHTA, CDR2 FQGNSA. Trimming cost V 1 base and J 3 bases, with 13 bases left between them. This CDR3 is built from 15 residues. Written as DNA, the CDR3 is TGTGCCAGCAGCTTAGGTGTAGGGGTAGACTACGAGCAGTACTTC. This gives the protein CASSLGVGVDYEQYF.

This clonotype has ten or more counts. This rearrangement joins TRBV12-5 to TRBJ2-3; no clear D gene. V shed 6 bases and J shed 3 bases, with 4 bases lying between them. Germline CDR1 is LGHNT and CDR2 is FRNRAP. The CDR3 extends over 11 amino acids. The CDR3 is CASGSTDTQYF. Written as DNA, the CDR3 is TGTGCTAGTGGGTCAACAGATACGCAGTATTTT.